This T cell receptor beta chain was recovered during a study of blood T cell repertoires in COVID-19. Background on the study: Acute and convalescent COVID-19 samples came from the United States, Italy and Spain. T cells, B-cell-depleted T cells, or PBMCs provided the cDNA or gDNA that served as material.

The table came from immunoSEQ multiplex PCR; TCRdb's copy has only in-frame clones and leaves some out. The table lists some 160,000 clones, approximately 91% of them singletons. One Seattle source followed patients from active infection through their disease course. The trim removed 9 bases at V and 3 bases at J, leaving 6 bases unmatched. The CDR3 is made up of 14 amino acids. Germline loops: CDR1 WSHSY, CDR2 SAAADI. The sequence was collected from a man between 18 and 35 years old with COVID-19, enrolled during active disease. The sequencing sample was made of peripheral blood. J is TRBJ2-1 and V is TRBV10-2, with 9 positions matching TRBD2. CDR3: CASTLAGNYNEQFF. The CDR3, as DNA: TGCGCCAGTACGCTAGCGGGGAACTACAATGAGCAGTTCTTC.